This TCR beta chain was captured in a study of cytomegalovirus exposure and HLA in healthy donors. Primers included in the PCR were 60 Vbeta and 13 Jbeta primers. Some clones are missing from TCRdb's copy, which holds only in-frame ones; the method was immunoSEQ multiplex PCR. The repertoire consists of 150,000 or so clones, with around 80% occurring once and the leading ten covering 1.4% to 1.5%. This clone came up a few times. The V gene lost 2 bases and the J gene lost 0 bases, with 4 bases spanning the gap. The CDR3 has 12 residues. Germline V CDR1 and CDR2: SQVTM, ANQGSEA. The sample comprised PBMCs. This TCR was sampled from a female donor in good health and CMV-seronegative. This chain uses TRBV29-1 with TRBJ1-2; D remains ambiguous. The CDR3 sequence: CSVERANYGYTF. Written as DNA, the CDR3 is TGCAGCGTTGAACGGGCTAACTATGGCTACACCTTC.